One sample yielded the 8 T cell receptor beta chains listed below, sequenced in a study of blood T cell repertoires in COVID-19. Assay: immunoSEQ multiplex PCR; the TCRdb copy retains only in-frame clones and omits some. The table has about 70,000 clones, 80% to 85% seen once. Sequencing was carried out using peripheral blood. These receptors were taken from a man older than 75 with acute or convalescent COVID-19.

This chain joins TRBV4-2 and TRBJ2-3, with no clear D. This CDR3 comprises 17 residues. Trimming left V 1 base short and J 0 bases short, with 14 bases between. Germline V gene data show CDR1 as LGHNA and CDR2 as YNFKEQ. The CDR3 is CASSQVNAETSTDTQYF. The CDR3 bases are TGTGCCAGCAGCCAAGTTAACGCGGAAACTAGCACAGATACGCAGTATTTT.

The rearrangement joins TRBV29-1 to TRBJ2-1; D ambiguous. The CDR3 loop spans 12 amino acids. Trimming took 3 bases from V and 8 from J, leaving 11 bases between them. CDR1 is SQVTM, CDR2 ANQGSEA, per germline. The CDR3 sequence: CSVERYRDEQFF. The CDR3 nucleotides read TGCAGCGTTGAGAGATACCGCGATGAGCAGTTCTTC.

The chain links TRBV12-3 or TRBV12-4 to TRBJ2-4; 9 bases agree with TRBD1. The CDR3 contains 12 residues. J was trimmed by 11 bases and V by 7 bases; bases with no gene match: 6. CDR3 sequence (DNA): TGTGCCAGCAATTCACAGGGGGCGGTTCAGTACTTC. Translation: CASNSQGAVQYF.

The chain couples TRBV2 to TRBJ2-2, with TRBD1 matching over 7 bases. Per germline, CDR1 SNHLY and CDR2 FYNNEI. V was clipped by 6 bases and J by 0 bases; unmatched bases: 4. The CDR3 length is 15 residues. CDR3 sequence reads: CASSETGTNTGELFF. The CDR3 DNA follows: TGTGCCAGCAGCGAGACAGGGACGAACACCGGGGAGCTGTTTTTT.

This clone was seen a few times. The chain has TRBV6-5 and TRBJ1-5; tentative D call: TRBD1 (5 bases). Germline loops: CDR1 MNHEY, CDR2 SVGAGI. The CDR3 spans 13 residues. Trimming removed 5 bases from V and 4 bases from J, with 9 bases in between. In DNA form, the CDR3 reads TGTGCCAGCAGTCGGACACCTAATCAGCCCCAGCATTTT. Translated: CASSRTPNQPQHF.

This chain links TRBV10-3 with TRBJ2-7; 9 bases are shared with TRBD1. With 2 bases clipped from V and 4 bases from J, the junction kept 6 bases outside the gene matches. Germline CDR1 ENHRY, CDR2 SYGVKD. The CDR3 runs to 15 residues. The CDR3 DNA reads TGTGCCATCAGTGAGCTCGGGACAGGGAGGTACGAGCAGTACTTC. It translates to CAISELGTGRYEQYF.

CDR3 nucleotide sequence: TGTGCCAGCAGTGAAGACGGACTACTTAACTATGGCTACACCTTC. Translated, it gives CASSEDGLLNYGYTF. The genes are TRBV25-1 and TRBJ1-2, with D hard to call. This CDR3 has 15 residues. Germline assignment: CDR1 MGHDK and CDR2 SYGVNS. V was clipped by 2 bases and J by 1 base, with 11 bases between them.

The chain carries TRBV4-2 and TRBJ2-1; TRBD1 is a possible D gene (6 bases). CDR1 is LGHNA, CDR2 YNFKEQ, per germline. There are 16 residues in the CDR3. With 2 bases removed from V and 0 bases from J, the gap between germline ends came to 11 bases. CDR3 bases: TGTGCCAGCAGCCAAAAAGACAGGAGCTCCTACAATGAGCAGTTCTTC. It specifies CASSQKDRSSYNEQFF.